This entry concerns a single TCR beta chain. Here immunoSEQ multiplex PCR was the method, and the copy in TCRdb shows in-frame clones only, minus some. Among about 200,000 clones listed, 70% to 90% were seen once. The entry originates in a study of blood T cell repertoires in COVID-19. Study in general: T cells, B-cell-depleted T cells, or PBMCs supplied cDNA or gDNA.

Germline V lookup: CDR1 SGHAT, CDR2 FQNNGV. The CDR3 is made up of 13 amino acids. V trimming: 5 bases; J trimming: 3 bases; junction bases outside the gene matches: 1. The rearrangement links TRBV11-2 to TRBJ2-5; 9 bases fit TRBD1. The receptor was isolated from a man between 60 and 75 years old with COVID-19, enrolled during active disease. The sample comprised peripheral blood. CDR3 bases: TGTGCCAGCAGCCGGGACAGGGAAGAGACCCAGTACTTC. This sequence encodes CASSRDREETQYF.